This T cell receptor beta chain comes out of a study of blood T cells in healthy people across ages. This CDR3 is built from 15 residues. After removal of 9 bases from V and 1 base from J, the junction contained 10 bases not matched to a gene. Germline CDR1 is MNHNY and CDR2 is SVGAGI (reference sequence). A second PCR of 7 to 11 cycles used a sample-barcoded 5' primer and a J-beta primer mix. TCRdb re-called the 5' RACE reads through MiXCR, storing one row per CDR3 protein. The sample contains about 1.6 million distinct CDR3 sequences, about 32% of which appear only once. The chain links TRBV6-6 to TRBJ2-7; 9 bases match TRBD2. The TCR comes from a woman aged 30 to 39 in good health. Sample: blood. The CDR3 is CASRGSLAGSYEQYF. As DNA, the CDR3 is TGTGCCAGTCGCGGGTCTCTAGCGGGATCCTACGAGCAGTACTTC.